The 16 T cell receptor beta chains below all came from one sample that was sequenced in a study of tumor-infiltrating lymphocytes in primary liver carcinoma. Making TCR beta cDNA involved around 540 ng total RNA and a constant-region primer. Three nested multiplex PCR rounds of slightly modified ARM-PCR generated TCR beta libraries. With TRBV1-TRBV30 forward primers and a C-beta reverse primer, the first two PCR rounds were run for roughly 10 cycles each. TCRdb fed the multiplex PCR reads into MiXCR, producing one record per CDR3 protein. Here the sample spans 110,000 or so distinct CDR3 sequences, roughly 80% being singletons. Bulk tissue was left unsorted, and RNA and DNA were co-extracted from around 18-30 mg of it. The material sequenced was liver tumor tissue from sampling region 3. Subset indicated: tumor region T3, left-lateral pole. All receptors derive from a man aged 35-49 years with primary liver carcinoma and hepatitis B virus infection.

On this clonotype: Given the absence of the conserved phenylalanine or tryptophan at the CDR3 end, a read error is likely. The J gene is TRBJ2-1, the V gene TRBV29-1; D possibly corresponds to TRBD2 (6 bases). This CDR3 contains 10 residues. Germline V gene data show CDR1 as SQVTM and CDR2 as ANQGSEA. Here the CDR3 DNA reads TGCAGTGTTCTCCGGGAGGAGCAGTTCTAC. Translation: CSVLREEQFY.

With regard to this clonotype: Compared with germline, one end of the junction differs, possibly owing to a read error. The CDR3 region is CASSRRGGGTDTQYF. As DNA, the CDR3 is TGCGCCAGCAGCCGCCGAGGGGGGGGGACAGATACGCAATATTTT. V and J are TRBV4-3 and TRBJ2-3, with D possibly called TRBD1 or TRBD2 (7 bases each). Germline lookup yields CDR1 LGHNA and CDR2 YSLEER. The CDR3 totals 15 residues.

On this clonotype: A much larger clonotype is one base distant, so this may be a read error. The CDR3 is CAWSVRESETQYF. The CDR3 DNA reads TGTGCCTGGAGTGTACGGGAGAGCGAGACCCAGTACTTC. The chain is built from TRBV30 and TRBJ2-5; D might be TRBD2 (6 bases). Per the germline V gene, CDR1 is GTSNPN and CDR2 is SVGIG (reference sequence). Trimming pared 0 bases from V and 5 bases from J, leaving 10 bases between. This CDR3 region has 13 residues.

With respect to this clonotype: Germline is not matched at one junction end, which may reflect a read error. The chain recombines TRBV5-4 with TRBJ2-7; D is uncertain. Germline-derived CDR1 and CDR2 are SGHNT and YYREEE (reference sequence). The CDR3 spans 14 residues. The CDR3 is CASSPDLSSSEQHF. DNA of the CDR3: TGTGCCAGCAGCCCGGATCTCTCATCCAGCGAGCAGCACTTC.

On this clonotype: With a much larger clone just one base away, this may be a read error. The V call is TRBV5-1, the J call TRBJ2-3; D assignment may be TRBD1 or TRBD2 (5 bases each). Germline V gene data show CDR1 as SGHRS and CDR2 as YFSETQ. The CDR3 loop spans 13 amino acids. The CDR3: CVSNPWDGDTQYF. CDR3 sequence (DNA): TGCGTCAGCAACCCCTGGGACGGAGATACGCAGTATTTT.

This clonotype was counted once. The CDR3 DNA reads TGTGCCAGCAGCTTAGCCGCCCCGGGAAGCGAGACTCAAGAGACCCAGTACTTC. It encodes CASSLAAPGSETQETQYF. The J gene is TRBJ2-5, the V gene TRBV7-6; TRBD2 might be the D (5 bases). Germline loops: CDR1 SGHVS, CDR2 FNYEAQ. CDR3 length: 18 amino acids. V was cut by 0 bases and J by 2 bases, with 19 bases left in between.

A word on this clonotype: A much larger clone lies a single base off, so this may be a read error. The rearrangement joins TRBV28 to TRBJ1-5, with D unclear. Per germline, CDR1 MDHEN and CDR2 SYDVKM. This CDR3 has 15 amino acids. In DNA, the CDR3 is TGTGTCAGCAGTTTATATGGGGTGGACAATCAGCCCCAGCATTTT. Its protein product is CVSSLYGVDNQPQHF.

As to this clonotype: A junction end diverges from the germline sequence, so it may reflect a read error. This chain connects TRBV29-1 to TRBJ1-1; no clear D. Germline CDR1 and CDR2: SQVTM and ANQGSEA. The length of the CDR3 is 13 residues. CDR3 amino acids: CDVGKTQNAEAFF. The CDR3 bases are TGCGACGTTGGGAAGACCCAGAACGCTGAAGCTTTCTTT. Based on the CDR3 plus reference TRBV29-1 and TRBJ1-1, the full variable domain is SAVISQKPSRDICQRGTSLTIQCQVDSQVTMMFWYRQQPGQSLTLIATANQGSEATYESGFVIDKFPISRPNLTFSTLTVSNMSPEDSSIYLCDVGKTQNAEAFFGQGTRLTVV.

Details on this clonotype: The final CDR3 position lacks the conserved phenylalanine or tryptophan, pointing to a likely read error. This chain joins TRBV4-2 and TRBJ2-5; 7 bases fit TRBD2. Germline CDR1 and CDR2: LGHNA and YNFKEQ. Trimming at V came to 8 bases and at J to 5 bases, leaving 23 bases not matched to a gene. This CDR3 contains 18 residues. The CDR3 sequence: CASCLTTSGRAGSETQYL. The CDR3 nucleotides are TGTGCCAGCTGCCTAACGACTAGTGGGAGGGCCGGCTCGGAGACCCAGTACTTA.

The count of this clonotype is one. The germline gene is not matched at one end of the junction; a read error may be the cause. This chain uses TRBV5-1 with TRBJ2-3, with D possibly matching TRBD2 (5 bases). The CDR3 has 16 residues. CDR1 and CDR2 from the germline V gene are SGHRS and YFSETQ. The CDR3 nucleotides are TGCGCCAGAAGCTTGAACGGCCGTGCTAGCACAGATACACAGTATTTT. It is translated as CARSLNGRASTDTQYF.

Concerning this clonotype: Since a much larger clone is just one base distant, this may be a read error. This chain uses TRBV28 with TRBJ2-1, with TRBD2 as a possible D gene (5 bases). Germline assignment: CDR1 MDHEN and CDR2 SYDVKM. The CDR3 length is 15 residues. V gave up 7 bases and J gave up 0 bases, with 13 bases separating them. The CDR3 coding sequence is TGTGCCAGCATGCCCAGCGGCCGCTCCTACAATGAGCAGTTCTTC. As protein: CASMPSGRSYNEQFF.

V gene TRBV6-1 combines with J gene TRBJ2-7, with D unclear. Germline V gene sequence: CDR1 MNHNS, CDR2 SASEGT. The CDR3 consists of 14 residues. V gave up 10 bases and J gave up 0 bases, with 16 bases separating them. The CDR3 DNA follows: TGTGCCAACCGGCTAGTGGGTCTCTCCTACGAGCAGTACTTC. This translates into CANRLVGLSYEQYF.

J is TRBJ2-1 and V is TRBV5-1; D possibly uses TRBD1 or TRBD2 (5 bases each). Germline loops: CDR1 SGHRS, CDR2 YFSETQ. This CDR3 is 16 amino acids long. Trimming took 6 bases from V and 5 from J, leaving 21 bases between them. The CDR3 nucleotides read TGCGCCAGCATTTCAGACGGGGCAATCTCGCACAATGAGCAGTTCTTC. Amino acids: CASISDGAISHNEQFF. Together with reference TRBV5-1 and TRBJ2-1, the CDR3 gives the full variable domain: KAGVTQTPRYLIKTRGQQVTLSCSPISGHRSVSWYQQTPGQGLQFLFEYFSETQRNKGNFPGRFSGRQFSNSRSEMNVSTLELGDSALYLCASISDGAISHNEQFFGPGTRLTVL.

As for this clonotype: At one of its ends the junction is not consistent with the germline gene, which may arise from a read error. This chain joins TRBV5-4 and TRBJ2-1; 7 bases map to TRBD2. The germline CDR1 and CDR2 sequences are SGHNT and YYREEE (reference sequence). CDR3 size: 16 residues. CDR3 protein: CVSSPGGGDYVNEHFF. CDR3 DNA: TGTGTCAGCAGCCCCGGCGGAGGGGACTATGTGAATGAACACTTCTTC.

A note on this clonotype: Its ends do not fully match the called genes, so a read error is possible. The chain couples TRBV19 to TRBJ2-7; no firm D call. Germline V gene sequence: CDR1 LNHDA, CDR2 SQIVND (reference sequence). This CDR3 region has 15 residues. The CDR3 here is CAGSTSPDPSYEQYF. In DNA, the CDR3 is TGTGCCGGTAGTACGTCACCCGACCCATCCTACGAGCAGTACTTC.

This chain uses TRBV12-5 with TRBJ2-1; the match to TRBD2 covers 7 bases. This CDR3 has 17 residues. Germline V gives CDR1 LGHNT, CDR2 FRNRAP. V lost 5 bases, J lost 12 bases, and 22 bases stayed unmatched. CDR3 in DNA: TGTGCTAGTGGTAAACCCTCCGGACTAGAAATTCTTGATGTGCAGTTCTTC. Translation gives CASGKPSGLEILDVQFF.